This TCR beta chain appears in the sequencing data of a study of cytomegalovirus exposure and HLA in healthy donors. PCR employed 60 Vbeta and 13 Jbeta primers. Generated by immunoSEQ multiplex PCR, the TCRdb table keeps only in-frame clones and is missing some. The sample table includes roughly 220,000 clones. Whole-study results and caveats: When a later analysis compared HLA-associated TCR beta chains with equally common others, the HLA-associated chains turned out to be more clonally expanded and to have lower generation probabilities.

The CDR3 length is 16 residues. The germline V gene has CDR1 MNHEY and CDR2 SMNVEV (reference sequence). V trimming: 2 bases; J trimming: 2 bases; junction bases outside the gene matches: 5. Turning to this clone: The antigen remains unidentified.

Sequenced material: PBMCs. This TCR was recovered from a girl aged 2-10 years in good health and CMV-seropositive. V usage is TRBV27 and J usage is TRBJ2-3; 9 bases fit TRBD2. Written as DNA, the CDR3 is TGTGCCAGCAGTTTAGGGACTAGCAAGGTCACAGATACGCAGTATTTT. Residues: CASSLGTSKVTDTQYF.